This T cell receptor beta chain was observed in a study of blood T cell repertoires in COVID-19. For the study at large: There were acute and convalescent COVID-19 samples, and they came from the United States, Italy and Spain. Sample material is recorded as cDNA or gDNA derived from T cells, B-cell-depleted T cells, or PBMCs.

Data came from immunoSEQ multiplex PCR; TCRdb stores just in-frame clones and leaves some out. The sample has 85,000 to 130,000 clones; about 80% are singletons. The CDR3 covers 12 residues. Trimming pared 3 bases from V and 3 bases from J, leaving 6 bases between. The germline CDR1 and CDR2 sequences are SGHAT and FQNNGV. This chain joins TRBV11-2 and TRBJ2-7; TRBD1 might be the D (5 bases). The sample consisted of peripheral blood. The sequence came from a man aged 55-75 years with acute or convalescent COVID-19. The CDR3 loop is CASSLTVYEQYF. The CDR3 DNA reads as TGTGCCAGCAGCTTGACAGTCTACGAGCAGTACTTC.